This TCR beta chain was sequenced for a study of blood T cell repertoires in COVID-19. Background on the study: Some COVID-19 samples were acute and others convalescent; all came from the United States, Italy and Spain. Sources were T cells, B-cell-depleted T cells, or PBMCs; the material itself was cDNA or gDNA.

The length of the CDR3 is 13 residues. V was pared by 0 bases and J by 7 bases, with 12 bases between. Germline CDR1 GTSNPN, CDR2 SVGIG (reference sequence). Authors' processing steps: For nucleated cells, counts were estimated from reference gene primer amplification. Method: immunoSEQ multiplex PCR; TCRdb's copy keeps in-frame clones and lacks some. V, J and clone size are taken as reported in that table, and D and trimming were inferred from the DNA itself. The sample records 60,000 to 80,000 clones, approximately 88% being singletons. Specimen: peripheral blood. The sequence derives from a human donor in a cohort sampled during active COVID-19. The rearrangement links TRBV30 to TRBJ1-2, with no clear D. The CDR3 DNA sequence: TGTGCCTGGAGTGTCCCCCCCCTACGTGGCTACACCTTC. This translates into CAWSVPPLRGYTF.